The rows below give T cell receptor beta chains drawn from one sample of a study of blood T cell repertoires in COVID-19. Only in-frame clones appear in the TCRdb table, and some are missing; sequencing was by immunoSEQ multiplex PCR. The table has approximately 250,000 clones, 88% seen once. Sequencing input: PBMCs or T cells enriched from blood (not recorded which). Source of these receptors: a woman in her forties with acute COVID-19. Each CDR3 is given with its conserved first and last residue. The D gene is left open where the match is weak. Clone size is given for some rows only: seen once, a few or many times, or a class if the clone is expanded.

J	size	V	D	CDR3	DNA
TRBJ2-1	NA	TRBV9	NA	CASSVTNTRYDEQFF	TGTGCCAGCAGCGTAACAAATACTAGGTACGATGAGCAGTTCTTC
TRBJ1-6	NA	TRBV5-5	NA	CASNQGGVWSPLHF	TGTGCCAGCAACCAAGGAGGGGTCTGGTCACCCCTCCACTTT
TRBJ2-1	NA	TRBV18	TRBD2	CASSSTELAGLWEQFF	TGTGCCAGCTCATCAACCGAGCTAGCGGGATTGTGGGAGCAGTTCTTC
TRBJ2-3	NA	TRBV6-5	TRBD1	CASSYGQGAQTDTQYF	TGTGCCAGCAGTTACGGGCAGGGGGCGCAGACAGATACGCAGTATTTT
TRBJ2-1	NA	TRBV9	NA	CASSVTVLAYNEQFF	TGTGCCAGCAGCGTTACGGTATTAGCCTACAATGAGCAGTTCTTC
TRBJ1-2	NA	TRBV3-1/TRBV3-2	NA	CASSQPDYGYTF	TGTGCCAGCAGCCAACCAGACTATGGCTACACCTTC
TRBJ1-1	NA	TRBV15	TRBD1	CATSRSRTGEAFF	TGTGCCACCAGCAGATCAAGGACAGGCGAAGCTTTCTTT
TRBJ1-1	NA	TRBV4-2	NA	CASSQGARSNTEAFF	TGTGCCAGCAGCCAAGGCGCACGTTCGAACACTGAAGCTTTCTTT
TRBJ2-2	few	TRBV29-1	NA	CSVAPPGGIETGELFF	TGCAGCGTTGCCCCCCCAGGGGGGATTGAAACCGGGGAGCTGTTTTTT
TRBJ2-1	NA	TRBV15	TRBD2	CATSPGLAGYNEQFF	TGTGCCACCAGTCCTGGACTAGCGGGGTACAATGAGCAGTTCTTC
TRBJ2-7	NA	TRBV5-6	NA	CASSSLGQTVVYEQYF	TGTGCCAGCAGCTCTCTCGGACAGACCGTAGTATACGAGCAGTACTTC
TRBJ1-1	NA	TRBV10-2	TRBD1	CATTGSGDRDTEAFF	TGCGCCACCACAGGAAGTGGGGACAGGGACACTGAAGCTTTCTTT
TRBJ2-5	NA	TRBV9	TRBD2	CASSVVGLAGSPPETQYF	TGTGCCAGCAGCGTAGTGGGACTAGCGGGGAGCCCCCCAGAGACCCAGTACTTC
TRBJ2-7	NA	TRBV12-5	TRBD2	CASGPIRGLAVTYEQYF	TGTGCTAGTGGTCCGATTCGGGGACTAGCGGTTACCTACGAGCAGTACTTC
TRBJ2-1	NA	TRBV7-2	TRBD1	CASSLGSGGDYNEQFF	TGTGCCAGCAGCTTAGGGTCAGGGGGCGACTACAATGAGCAGTTCTTC
TRBJ2-3	NA	TRBV5-6	NA	CASSIGITDTQYF	TGTGCCAGCAGCATTGGCATCACAGATACGCAGTATTTT
TRBJ2-5	NA	TRBV6-4	NA	CASSATAEETQYF	TGTGCCAGCAGTGCTACAGCAGAAGAGACCCAGTACTTC
TRBJ1-4	few	TRBV16	NA	CASRQSPYEKLFF	TGTGCCAGCAGACAATCCCCTTATGAAAAACTGTTTTTT
TRBJ2-1	NA	TRBV5-8	TRBD2	CASRMGTSRGNEQFF	TGTGCCAGCAGAATGGGGACTAGCAGGGGAAATGAGCAGTTCTTC
TRBJ1-1	NA	TRBV27	NA	CASSLLGRKDTEAFF	TGTGCCAGCAGTTTATTGGGGCGAAAGGACACTGAAGCTTTCTTT
TRBJ2-3	NA	TRBV4-2	TRBD2	CASSTRDGAGGTDTQYF	TGTGCCAGCAGCACAAGAGATGGAGCGGGAGGCACAGATACGCAGTATTTT
TRBJ2-3	NA	TRBV3-1/TRBV3-2	NA	CASSHSGQIPDTQYF	TGTGCCAGCAGCCACTCAGGGCAGATTCCCGATACGCAGTATTTT
TRBJ1-4	NA	TRBV9	NA	CASSVDGFGEKLFF	TGTGCCAGCAGCGTAGATGGCTTCGGGGAAAAACTGTTTTTT
TRBJ2-5	NA	TRBV5-4	TRBD2	CASSRPTSGRGGETQYF	TGTGCCAGCAGCCGGCCAACCAGCGGGAGGGGGGGCGAGACCCAGTACTTC
TRBJ2-1	NA	TRBV4-1	TRBD2	CASSPSGTRDEQFF	TGCGCCAGCAGCCCATCCGGGACTAGGGATGAGCAGTTCTTC
TRBJ1-2	once	TRBV20-1	NA	CSASGTRGYTF	TGCAGTGCGTCGGGTACCCGTGGCTACACCTTC
TRBJ2-1	NA	TRBV5-1	NA	CASSLVVGGNEQFF	TGCGCCAGCAGCTTGGTGGTAGGGGGAAATGAGCAGTTCTTC
TRBJ1-5	NA	TRBV3-1/TRBV3-2	NA	CASSQDVSSNQPQHF	TGTGCCAGCAGCCAAGACGTCTCTAGCAATCAGCCCCAGCATTTT
TRBJ1-1	few	TRBV29-1	TRBD1	CSVEARTGGTEAFF	TGCAGCGTTGAAGCCCGGACAGGGGGCACTGAAGCTTTCTTT
TRBJ1-2	NA	TRBV7-8	TRBD1	CASSLLTTGVGYGYTF	TGTGCCAGCAGCTTATTAACGACAGGGGTAGGCTATGGCTACACCTTC
TRBJ1-5	NA	TRBV7-8	TRBD1	CASTLGGGVDQPQHF	TGTGCCAGCACCTTAGGAGGGGGCGTAGATCAGCCCCAGCATTTT
TRBJ1-1	NA	TRBV19	TRBD1	CASSIRGLNTEAFF	TGTGCCAGTAGTATCAGGGGGCTGAACACTGAAGCTTTCTTT
TRBJ2-1	NA	TRBV28	NA	CATLEYAYNEQFF	TGTGCCACGTTAGAGTACGCCTACAATGAGCAGTTCTTC
TRBJ2-1	NA	TRBV4-1	TRBD2	CASRRLAGGENEQFF	TGCGCCAGCCGGCGACTAGCGGGAGGGGAGAATGAGCAGTTCTTC
TRBJ2-3	NA	TRBV7-9	NA	CASSPEVDTQYF	TGTGCCAGCAGCCCAGAGGTAGATACGCAGTATTTT
TRBJ1-2	NA	TRBV5-1	NA	CASSPGGTGYTF	TGCGCCAGCAGCCCCGGGGGGACCGGCTACACCTTC
TRBJ2-1	once	TRBV3-1/TRBV3-2	TRBD1	CASSRDRAGEQFF	TGTGCCAGCAGCCGCGACAGGGCTGGTGAGCAGTTCTTC
TRBJ2-7	NA	TRBV20-1	NA	CSASAYEQYF	TGCAGTGCTAGCGCCTACGAGCAGTACTTC
TRBJ1-2	NA	TRBV19	NA	CASSIEGRTAFYGYTF	TGTGCCAGTAGTATTGAGGGGCGGACAGCCTTCTATGGCTACACCTTC